The rows below give T cell receptor beta chains drawn from one sample of a study of blood T cell repertoires in COVID-19. Repertoires were generated with immunoSEQ multiplex PCR, while TCRdb's copy carries only in-frame clones and drops some. The sample lists about 200,000 clones, about 88% occurring once. The sample was peripheral blood. These receptors originate from a man aged 40-49 years with acute or convalescent COVID-19. The CDR3 runs from the conserved cysteine through the conserved F or W. Each record gives: clone size, D gene, J gene, V gene, CDR3 DNA, CDR3 protein. The D gene is left open where the match is weak. Part of the rows lack a size; the others show once, few, many or a class for expanded clones.

abundance: -
d_gene: TRBD1
j_gene: TRBJ1-1
v_gene: TRBV7-2
CDR3nt: TGTGCCAGCAGACGATTGACAGGGATAGGGACTGAAGCTTTCTTT
CDR3aa: CASRRLTGIGTEAFF

abundance: -
d_gene: TRBD1
j_gene: TRBJ2-7
v_gene: TRBV6-5
CDR3nt: TGTGCCAGCAAAACTGGGACAGGGGGTCCCTACGAGCAGTACTTC
CDR3aa: CASKTGTGGPYEQYF

abundance: -
d_gene: TRBD1
j_gene: TRBJ2-6
v_gene: TRBV7-2
CDR3nt: TGTGCCAGCAGCTTCTGGACAGGGAAGATCCCCGGGGCCAACGTCCTGACTTTC
CDR3aa: CASSFWTGKIPGANVLTF

abundance: -
d_gene: -
j_gene: TRBJ1-6
v_gene: TRBV6-5
CDR3nt: TGTGCCAGCAGCCGAAGTGGGGCGCCGAATTCACCCCTCCACTTT
CDR3aa: CASSRSGAPNSPLHF

abundance: once
d_gene: -
j_gene: TRBJ1-1
v_gene: TRBV19
CDR3nt: TGTGCCAGTAGTGCAGGGTTAACGACTGAAGCTTTCTTT
CDR3aa: CASSAGLTTEAFF

abundance: -
d_gene: -
j_gene: TRBJ2-7
v_gene: TRBV2
CDR3nt: TGTGCCAGCACGACCGGGATCCTAAAATTGGACGAGCAGTACTTC
CDR3aa: CASTTGILKLDEQYF

abundance: -
d_gene: -
j_gene: TRBJ1-1
v_gene: TRBV6-6
CDR3nt: TGTGCCAGCAGTTCGACAGCCTTGGGCACTGAAGCTTTCTTT
CDR3aa: CASSSTALGTEAFF

abundance: once
d_gene: TRBD1
j_gene: TRBJ1-2
v_gene: TRBV5-1
CDR3nt: TGCGCCAGCAGCTTGTCCCGGGACAGTTATGGCTACACCTTC
CDR3aa: CASSLSRDSYGYTF

abundance: -
d_gene: TRBD1
j_gene: TRBJ1-1
v_gene: TRBV27
CDR3nt: TGTGCCAGCCACCCAAGGGGGCGCTTGGGCACTGAAGCTTTCTTT
CDR3aa: CASHPRGRLGTEAFF

abundance: once
d_gene: -
j_gene: TRBJ2-5
v_gene: TRBV10-1
CDR3nt: TGCGCCAGCAGTGAGGCACTTAGCGGAAAAGAGACCCAGTACTTC
CDR3aa: CASSEALSGKETQYF

abundance: -
d_gene: -
j_gene: TRBJ2-7
v_gene: TRBV18
CDR3nt: TGTGCCAGCTCACCACCCTCCGCGGATACACCCGAGCAGTACTTC
CDR3aa: CASSPPSADTPEQYF

abundance: -
d_gene: TRBD1
j_gene: TRBJ2-2
v_gene: TRBV24-1
CDR3nt: TGTGCCACCAGTGACACAGGGACAGCCGGGGAGCTGTTTTTT
CDR3aa: CATSDTGTAGELFF

abundance: -
d_gene: TRBD1
j_gene: TRBJ1-5
v_gene: TRBV7-9
CDR3nt: TGTGCCAGCAGCTTAGCCACAGGGGCCGGGCAGCCCCAGCATTTT
CDR3aa: CASSLATGAGQPQHF

abundance: -
d_gene: TRBD1
j_gene: TRBJ1-2
v_gene: TRBV30
CDR3nt: TGTGCCTGGACCCTGACAGGGGCCGCTAACTATGGCTACACCTTC
CDR3aa: CAWTLTGAANYGYTF

abundance: -
d_gene: -
j_gene: TRBJ2-3
v_gene: TRBV19
CDR3nt: TGTGCCAGTAGTTACGGGGCGGGGCAGGGATACACAGATACGCAGTATTTT
CDR3aa: CASSYGAGQGYTDTQYF

abundance: -
d_gene: -
j_gene: TRBJ1-5
v_gene: TRBV7-2
CDR3nt: TGTGCCAGCAGCTTAGTCCAGGGGAACAATCAGCCCCAGCATTTT
CDR3aa: CASSLVQGNNQPQHF

abundance: -
d_gene: -
j_gene: TRBJ1-4
v_gene: TRBV6-5
CDR3nt: TGTGCCAGCAATCTTCAGGGTGTTAATGAAAAACTGTTTTTT
CDR3aa: CASNLQGVNEKLFF

abundance: -
d_gene: -
j_gene: TRBJ1-4
v_gene: TRBV27
CDR3nt: TGTGCCTCGGGAGGGGGTGTAACTAATGAAAAACTGTTTTTT
CDR3aa: CASGGGVTNEKLFF

abundance: -
d_gene: TRBD2
j_gene: TRBJ2-7
v_gene: TRBV7-2
CDR3nt: TGTGCCAGCAGCTTAGGGGGGGGAGTGAGGGAGCAGTACTTC
CDR3aa: CASSLGGGVREQYF

abundance: -
d_gene: -
j_gene: TRBJ2-3
v_gene: TRBV19
CDR3nt: TGTGCCAGTAGTAGAGGCACCTACACAGATACGCAGTATTTT
CDR3aa: CASSRGTYTDTQYF

abundance: -
d_gene: -
j_gene: TRBJ1-1
v_gene: TRBV28
CDR3nt: TGTGCCAGCAGTCTCGGTCAGGGTGAAGCTTTCTTT
CDR3aa: CASSLGQGEAFF

abundance: -
d_gene: TRBD1
j_gene: TRBJ1-6
v_gene: TRBV30
CDR3nt: TGTGCCTGGAGCGCTACCGGGACAGGGGGTTATAATTCACCCCTCCACTTT
CDR3aa: CAWSATGTGGYNSPLHF

abundance: -
d_gene: -
j_gene: TRBJ1-4
v_gene: TRBV2
CDR3nt: TGTGCCAGCAGTGAAGCGCGGCAGTATGATGAAAAACTGTTTTTT
CDR3aa: CASSEARQYDEKLFF

abundance: few
d_gene: TRBD1
j_gene: TRBJ2-5
v_gene: TRBV2
CDR3nt: TGTGCCAGCAGTGACCCCACGGACAGGGAGGAGACCCAGTACTTC
CDR3aa: CASSDPTDREETQYF

abundance: -
d_gene: -
j_gene: TRBJ2-5
v_gene: TRBV18
CDR3nt: TGTGCCAGCTCACCGGGCGGGGAAGGGACCCAGTACTTC
CDR3aa: CASSPGGEGTQYF

abundance: once
d_gene: TRBD2
j_gene: TRBJ2-1
v_gene: TRBV5-6
CDR3nt: TGTGCCAGCAGCGTGACCTCCGGGACTAGCGGGACGGGTGAGCAGTTCTTC
CDR3aa: CASSVTSGTSGTGEQFF

abundance: -
d_gene: TRBD1
j_gene: TRBJ2-7
v_gene: TRBV24-1
CDR3nt: TGTGCCCGGACAGGGGAGGACTACGAGCAGTACTTC
CDR3aa: CARTGEDYEQYF

abundance: -
d_gene: TRBD1
j_gene: TRBJ2-2
v_gene: TRBV27
CDR3nt: TGTGCCAGCAGTTTGGAACAGGGGGCTACCGGGGAGCTGTTTTTT
CDR3aa: CASSLEQGATGELFF

abundance: -
d_gene: TRBD1
j_gene: TRBJ1-5
v_gene: TRBV10-2
CDR3nt: TGCGCCAGCAGTGCCCGGACAGGGGGTCAGCCCCAGCATTTT
CDR3aa: CASSARTGGQPQHF

abundance: -
d_gene: -
j_gene: TRBJ2-1
v_gene: TRBV18
CDR3nt: TGTGCCAGCTCACCCCAGGTCAATGAGCAGTTCTTC
CDR3aa: CASSPQVNEQFF

abundance: -
d_gene: -
j_gene: TRBJ1-1
v_gene: TRBV30
CDR3nt: TGTGCCCAGAACAGGGCCACAAACACTGAAGCTTTCTTT
CDR3aa: CAQNRATNTEAFF

abundance: -
d_gene: TRBD2
j_gene: TRBJ2-1
v_gene: TRBV2
CDR3nt: TGTGCCCGATCCTGGGACGGGACTAATCTTTATGAGCAGTTCTTC
CDR3aa: CARSWDGTNLYEQFF

abundance: -
d_gene: -
j_gene: TRBJ2-1
v_gene: TRBV30
CDR3nt: TGTGCCTGGAGTGATAGCGGACCCCGTGGGCAGTTCTTC
CDR3aa: CAWSDSGPRGQFF

abundance: -
d_gene: -
j_gene: TRBJ1-5
v_gene: TRBV12-3/TRBV12-4
CDR3nt: TGTGCCAGCAGTCGCCGGTTAAATCAGCCCCAGCATTTT
CDR3aa: CASSRRLNQPQHF

abundance: -
d_gene: TRBD2
j_gene: TRBJ2-1
v_gene: TRBV7-9
CDR3nt: TGTGCCAGCAGCTTATGGCCGGGAGGGGATGAGCAGTTCTTC
CDR3aa: CASSLWPGGDEQFF

abundance: -
d_gene: TRBD1
j_gene: TRBJ2-2
v_gene: TRBV7-2
CDR3nt: TGTGCCAGCAGCTTAGGGACAGGAACCTGGGGCACCGGGGAGCTGTTTTTT
CDR3aa: CASSLGTGTWGTGELFF

abundance: -
d_gene: TRBD2
j_gene: TRBJ2-7
v_gene: TRBV6-4
CDR3nt: TGTGCCAGCAGCTCTAGCGGGGACTCCTACGAGCAGTACTTC
CDR3aa: CASSSSGDSYEQYF

abundance: -
d_gene: TRBD2
j_gene: TRBJ2-1
v_gene: TRBV7-2
CDR3nt: TGTGCCAGCAGCTTAGGACCCGGGACTACTTACAATGAGCAGTTCTTC
CDR3aa: CASSLGPGTTYNEQFF

abundance: -
d_gene: -
j_gene: TRBJ2-3
v_gene: TRBV9
CDR3nt: TGTGCCAGCAGCGTAGGAAGCGAGGAGCTCGGCGGTACGCAGTATTTT
CDR3aa: CASSVGSEELGGTQYF

abundance: -
d_gene: TRBD2
j_gene: TRBJ2-2
v_gene: TRBV11-3
CDR3nt: TGTGCCAGCAGCCTTCGGACTAGCGCCGGGGAGCTGTTTTTT
CDR3aa: CASSLRTSAGELFF

abundance: -
d_gene: -
j_gene: TRBJ2-1
v_gene: TRBV7-3
CDR3nt: TGTGCCAGCAGCCCCTCTATAGACAATGAGCAGTTCTTC
CDR3aa: CASSPSIDNEQFF

abundance: -
d_gene: TRBD1
j_gene: TRBJ2-7
v_gene: TRBV27
CDR3nt: TGTGCCAGCAGCGCTTCGACAGGGGCTAAGGGGTACTTC
CDR3aa: CASSASTGAKGYF

abundance: -
d_gene: TRBD2
j_gene: TRBJ2-3
v_gene: TRBV18
CDR3nt: TGTGCCAGCTCACCCAGAATGGCGGGAGTAACAGATACGCAGTATTTT
CDR3aa: CASSPRMAGVTDTQYF

abundance: once
d_gene: -
j_gene: TRBJ2-7
v_gene: TRBV6-5
CDR3nt: TGTGCCACATACCAGGGTGCCGGTCTCGGGCAGTACTTC
CDR3aa: CATYQGAGLGQYF

abundance: -
d_gene: -
j_gene: TRBJ1-5
v_gene: TRBV28
CDR3nt: TGTGCCAGCAGTTCGGACAGTTACAATCAGCCCCAGCATTTT
CDR3aa: CASSSDSYNQPQHF

abundance: many
d_gene: TRBD1
j_gene: TRBJ1-4
v_gene: TRBV2
CDR3nt: TGTGCCAGCAGCGACAGGGGGCGGTACGAAAAACTGTTTTTT
CDR3aa: CASSDRGRYEKLFF

abundance: -
d_gene: TRBD1
j_gene: TRBJ1-6
v_gene: TRBV10-1
CDR3nt: TGCGCCAGCATAGGGGGACAGCGAAGCTCCTATAATTCACCCCTCCACTTT
CDR3aa: CASIGGQRSSYNSPLHF

abundance: -
d_gene: -
j_gene: TRBJ2-1
v_gene: TRBV14
CDR3nt: TGTGCCAGCAGCCAAGAAGTGGCAGGGGGGAATGAGCAGTTCTTC
CDR3aa: CASSQEVAGGNEQFF

abundance: once
d_gene: TRBD1
j_gene: TRBJ1-1
v_gene: TRBV6-5
CDR3nt: TGTGCCAGCGGAAACGAGGGGGCCACTGAAGCTTTCTTT
CDR3aa: CASGNEGATEAFF

abundance: -
d_gene: -
j_gene: TRBJ1-5
v_gene: TRBV4-1
CDR3nt: TGCGCCAGCAGCCACGACAGGTTGACTCAGCCCCAGCATTTT
CDR3aa: CASSHDRLTQPQHF

abundance: -
d_gene: -
j_gene: TRBJ2-5
v_gene: TRBV14
CDR3nt: TGTGCCAGCAGCCCTTTTTCCGAGACCCAGTACTTC
CDR3aa: CASSPFSETQYF

abundance: -
d_gene: TRBD1
j_gene: TRBJ1-1
v_gene: TRBV25-1
CDR3nt: TGTGCCATCAGACGGGGGACAGGGGGAATGGCGGTGAACACTGAAGCTTTCTTT
CDR3aa: CAIRRGTGGMAVNTEAFF

abundance: -
d_gene: TRBD1
j_gene: TRBJ1-5
v_gene: TRBV10-3
CDR3nt: TGTGCCATGGGGGACAGGGGCCCCAATCAGCCCCAGCATTTT
CDR3aa: CAMGDRGPNQPQHF